The 19 T cell receptor beta chains in this list originate from one sample, sequenced in a study of T cell clones after liver transplantation. Assay used: immunoSEQ multiplex PCR; TCRdb lists only in-frame clones, some missing. The data contain under 90,000 clones, around 80% of them singletons. The input for sequencing was CD4+ T cells from blood, taken before liver transplant. These receptors were obtained from a human donor who received a liver transplant.

The chain is built from TRBV5-6 and TRBJ1-1, with unresolved D. With 5 bases removed from V and 0 bases from J, the gap between germline ends came to 11 bases. The length of the CDR3 is 14 residues. From germline, CDR1 is SGHDT and CDR2 YYEEEE. In DNA, the CDR3 is TGTGCCAGCAGACGAAGGTCAGTGAACACTGAAGCTTTCTTT. Protein product: CASRRRSVNTEAFF.

The chain links TRBV11-2 to TRBJ1-3; no clear D. There are 16 residues in the CDR3. CDR1 is SGHAT, CDR2 FQNNGV, per germline. With 5 bases removed from V and 2 bases from J, the gap between germline ends came to 16 bases. The CDR3 here is CASSASSGEAGNTIYF. In DNA, the CDR3 is TGTGCCAGCAGCGCCTCCAGCGGGGAGGCTGGAAACACCATATATTTT.

The CDR3 DNA reads as TGTGCCAGCAGCTTAGGGCAGGGCCTTTTTTCGGATACGCAGTATTTT. It is translated as CASSLGQGLFSDTQYF. V gene TRBV13 combines with J gene TRBJ2-3; a possible D gene is TRBD1 (5 bases). The CDR3 is 16 amino acids. V was clipped by 0 bases and J by 6 bases, with 16 bases between them. Germline V gene data show CDR1 as PRHDT and CDR2 as FYEKMQ (reference sequence).

The chain carries TRBV5-4 and TRBJ2-5; D may match TRBD1 or TRBD2 (5 bases each). V was clipped by 3 bases and J by 0 bases, with 12 bases between them. Germline loops: CDR1 SGHNT, CDR2 YYREEE (reference sequence). This CDR3 has 15 residues. CDR3 sequence: CASSSKGTDQETQYF. The CDR3 DNA reads as TGTGCCAGCAGCTCGAAAGGGACGGACCAAGAGACCCAGTACTTC.

The chain has TRBV6-6 and TRBJ2-5, with 7 bases fitting TRBD1. There are 15 residues in the CDR3. After removal of 6 bases from V and 4 bases from J, the junction contained 11 bases not matched to a gene. Germline CDR1 and CDR2: MNHNY and SVGAGI (reference sequence). Written as DNA, the CDR3 is TGTGCCAGCAGCGAAAAACAGGGGAACCGAGAGACCCAGTACTTC. Amino acids: CASSEKQGNRETQYF.

The chain has TRBV18 and TRBJ2-7; D is unresolved. V was pared by 1 base and J by 6 bases, with 16 bases between. This CDR3 has 15 residues. Germline V gives CDR1 KGHSH, CDR2 LQKENI. CDR3 bases: TGTGCCAGCTCACCACTTCTGTCAGGCGGCTCCGAGCAGTACTTC. Its protein is CASSPLLSGGSEQYF. Variable domain in full (rest from reference TRBV18 and TRBJ2-7): NAGVMQNPRHLVRRRGQEARLRCSPMKGHSHVYWYRQLPEEGLKFMVYLQKENIIDESGMPKERFSAEFPKEGPSILRIQQVVRGDSAAYFCASSPLLSGGSEQYFGPGTRLTVT.

Judged by abundance, this clone is medium-sized. The chain links TRBV7-2 to TRBJ2-7; weak D call: TRBD1 (6 bases). The ends were cut back, 3 bases at V and 5 bases at J, with 11 bases in the middle. The CDR3 covers 13 residues. Germline-derived CDR1 and CDR2 are SGHTA and FQGNSA. The CDR3 region has the DNA TGTGCCAGCAGCTTTTGGCAGGGGCACGAGCAGTACTTC. It specifies CASSFWQGHEQYF.

This chain connects TRBV14 to TRBJ2-1; D is undetermined. The V end was cut by 4 bases, the J end by 8 bases, with 15 bases between. Germline lookup yields CDR1 SGHDN and CDR2 FVKESK. CDR3 length equals 14 residues. Here the CDR3 DNA reads TGTGCCAGCAGCCTAAGAAGAGCGCTGGATGAGCAGTTCTTC. Protein: CASSLRRALDEQFF.

J is TRBJ1-5 and V is TRBV2; D is undetermined. The CDR3 sequence is 13 residues long. Deletions cut 8 bases from V and 7 bases from J, with 15 bases between. Germline CDR1 is SNHLY and CDR2 is FYNNEI. CDR3 loop: CASGVAVGQPQHF. The CDR3 nucleotides read TGTGCCAGCGGAGTGGCGGTAGGGCAGCCCCAGCATTTT.

This chain links TRBV2 with TRBJ1-1; the D is unclear. Trimming took off 10 bases at V and 1 base at J, with 13 bases between the two ends. Germline CDR1 is SNHLY and CDR2 is FYNNEI. This CDR3 region has 13 residues. CDR3 in amino acids: CATLGRANTEAFF. CDR3 sequence (DNA): TGTGCCACCCTAGGACGGGCGAACACTGAAGCTTTCTTT. The variable domain in full, completed from reference TRBV2 and TRBJ1-1, reads EPEVTQTPSHQVTQMGQEVILRCVPISNHLYFYWYRQILGQKVEFLVSFYNNEISEKSEIFDDQFSVERPDGSNFTLKIRSTKLEDSAMYFCATLGRANTEAFFGQGTRLTVV.

The rearrangement joins TRBV5-1 to TRBJ1-2; 12 bases line up with TRBD1. In germline, CDR1 is SGHRS, CDR2 YFSETQ. The CDR3 has 17 residues. After removal of 4 bases from V and 8 bases from J, the junction contained 15 bases not matched to a gene. The CDR3 nucleotides read TGCGCCAGCAGCCTGACCGGGACAGGGGGCGGTTCCGGGGGCTACACCTTC. Its protein is CASSLTGTGGGSGGYTF.

V usage is TRBV19 and J usage is TRBJ1-3; 7 bases fit TRBD1. The junction had 21 bases not matched to a gene; V was cut back by 7 bases and J by 0 bases. Looked up from germline, CDR1 is LNHDA and CDR2 is SQIVND (reference sequence). The CDR3 spans 20 residues. For the CDR3, the DNA is TGTGCCAGTAATTGGAGCCCGGGACAGCCTTTCGCATACTCTGGAAACACCATATATTTT. Amino acid sequence: CASNWSPGQPFAYSGNTIYF.

V usage is TRBV6-1 and J usage is TRBJ2-7; 8 nucleotides align to TRBD1. CDR1 is MNHNS, CDR2 SASEGT, per germline. The CDR3 sequence is 14 residues long. V shed 6 bases and J 5 bases; nucleotides not matched to a gene: 9. This CDR3 is CASRPDRGYDEQYF. The CDR3 coding sequence is TGTGCCAGCAGACCCGACAGGGGCTATGACGAGCAGTACTTC.

This chain links TRBV9 with TRBJ1-1; 7 bases agree with TRBD1. Per germline, CDR1 SGDLS and CDR2 YYNGEE. The CDR3 has 13 amino acids. Trimming cost V 3 bases and J 3 bases; bases outside gene matches: 2. The CDR3 loop reads CASSGQGYTEAFF. The DNA of the CDR3 is TGTGCCAGCAGCGGACAGGGCTACACTGAAGCTTTCTTT.

The rearrangement uses TRBV6-5 and TRBJ2-6; 7 bases are shared with TRBD1. Germline V gene data show CDR1 as MNHEY and CDR2 as SVGAGI. The CDR3 contains 14 residues. J gave up 2 bases and V 6 bases, and 1 base lay outside the gene matches. Here the CDR3 DNA reads TGTGCCAGCAGCACAGGGGCTGGGGCCAACGTCCTGACTTTC. Translated, it gives CASSTGAGANVLTF.

The chain recombines TRBV5-1 with TRBJ2-4; D is unclear. The CDR3 covers 12 residues. The germline gives CDR1 SGHRS, CDR2 YFSETQ. V was trimmed by 0 bases and J by 8 bases, leaving 6 bases between them. The CDR3 protein is CASSLGFDIQYF. The DNA for the CDR3 is TGCGCCAGCAGCTTGGGGTTTGACATTCAGTACTTC.

The CDR3 DNA reads as TGTGCCAGCAGCATATCACAGGGCGACGAGCAGTACTTC. It yields the protein CASSISQGDEQYF. V gene TRBV7-2 combines with J gene TRBJ2-7, with TRBD1 as a possible D gene (6 bases). The germline V and J ends were trimmed by 5 bases and 5 bases, with 13 bases remaining between them. The CDR3 sequence is 13 residues long. Germline CDR1 reads SGHTA; CDR2 reads FQGNSA.

This chain joins TRBV19 and TRBJ2-7; D is tentatively TRBD1 or TRBD2 (6 bases each). Germline CDR1 is LNHDA and CDR2 is SQIVND (reference sequence). This CDR3 is built from 15 residues. V dropped 4 bases and J dropped 2 bases, with 15 bases sitting between them. The CDR3 DNA reads TGTGCCAGTAGTAGGAGGGGGACGGTAACCTACGAGCAGTACTTC. Encoded protein: CASSRRGTVTYEQYF.

The chain joins TRBV7-8 to TRBJ2-7; TRBD1 matches 12 bases. Germline V gene data show CDR1 as SGHVS and CDR2 as FQNEAQ. The CDR3 is 15 amino acids. The V gene end was trimmed by 4 bases and the J gene end by 9 bases; junction bases not matched to a gene: 10. The CDR3 DNA reads TGTGCCAGCAGCTCCTTCGCCGGGACAGGGGGCGGGCAGTACTTC. Amino acids: CASSSFAGTGGGQYF.